Sequencing of this TCR beta chain was carried out in a study of blood T cell repertoires in COVID-19. Study at large: Sites across the United States, Italy and Spain contributed samples from acute and convalescent COVID-19. In each case, the material was cDNA or gDNA derived from T cells, B-cell-depleted T cells, or PBMCs.

As originally analysed: Amplified reference gene primers provided the basis for estimating nucleated cell counts. Some clones are missing from TCRdb's copy, which holds only in-frame ones; the method was immunoSEQ multiplex PCR. Clone size and V and J calls were adopted from that table, with D and trimming inferred from the DNA. The repertoire holds about 230,000 clones, with approximately 82% as singletons. The CDR3 length is 18 residues. Germline V gene sequence: CDR1 SGHTA, CDR2 FQGTGA. Trimming took 3 bases from V and 0 from J, leaving 19 bases between them. V is TRBV7-3 and J is TRBJ2-3; tentative D call: TRBD1 (6 bases). This sequence originates from a woman aged 40 to 50 who had recovered from COVID-19. Sequencing was done on a sample of peripheral blood. CDR3 region: CASSFTSDLGASTDTQYF. The DNA for the CDR3 is TGTGCCAGCAGCTTCACCTCCGACTTGGGGGCTAGCACAGATACGCAGTATTTT.